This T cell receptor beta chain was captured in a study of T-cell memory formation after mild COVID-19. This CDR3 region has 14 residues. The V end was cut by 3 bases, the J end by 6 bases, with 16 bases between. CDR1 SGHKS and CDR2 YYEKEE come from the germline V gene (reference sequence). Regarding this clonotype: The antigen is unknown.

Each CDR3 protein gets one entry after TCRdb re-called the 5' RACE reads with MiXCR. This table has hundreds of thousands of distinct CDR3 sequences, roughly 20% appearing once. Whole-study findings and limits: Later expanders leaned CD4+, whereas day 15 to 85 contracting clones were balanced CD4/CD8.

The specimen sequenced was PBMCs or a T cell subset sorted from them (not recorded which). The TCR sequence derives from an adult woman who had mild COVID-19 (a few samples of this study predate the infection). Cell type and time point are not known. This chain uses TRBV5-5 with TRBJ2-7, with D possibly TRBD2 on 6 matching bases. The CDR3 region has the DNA TGTGCCAGCAGCTCGATATCGGGGGTGGCCGAGCAGTACTTC. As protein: CASSSISGVAEQYF.